This T cell receptor beta chain stems from a study of cytomegalovirus exposure and HLA in healthy donors. Study outcomes and limitations: Reported results showed that the classifier diagnosed cytomegalovirus status with high specificity and sensitivity.

As concerns this clone: Its antigen is as yet unknown.

The PCR had 60 Vbeta and 13 Jbeta primers. Some clones are missing from TCRdb's copy, which holds only in-frame ones; the method was immunoSEQ multiplex PCR. The sample shows about 80,000 clones, 80% of them seen only once. CDR1 is SGHTA and CDR2 is FQGNSA in the germline V gene. The CDR3 is 14 amino acids. Trimming took off 1 base at V and 4 bases at J, with 11 bases between the two ends. Among the donors, all were healthy bone marrow donors. The chain joins TRBV7-2 to TRBJ2-7; D gene ambiguous. The clonotype originates from a man aged 50 to 59 in good health and CMV-seropositive. Sequenced material: PBMCs. The CDR3 DNA reads as TGTGCCAGCAGCTTAGAACCCCCTACGTACGAGCAGTACTTC. Protein: CASSLEPPTYEQYF.